This TCR beta chain originates from a study of cytomegalovirus exposure and HLA in healthy donors. At the level of the study: The same platform was used for the 120 or so validation repertoires as for the approximately 730 first-cohort repertoires, as reported in a later analysis.

This table comes from immunoSEQ multiplex PCR, and its TCRdb copy is limited to in-frame clones, with some not included. In the table there are about 250,000 clones, more than 75% of which are singletons. V lost 5 bases, J lost 4 bases, and 7 bases stayed unmatched. This CDR3 is built from 15 residues. Per germline, CDR1 MNHEY and CDR2 SMNVEV (reference sequence). The receptor was derived from a man aged 18 to 29 in good health and CMV-seronegative. This chain joins TRBV27 and TRBJ2-2, with 7 positions matching TRBD1. The sample taken for sequencing was PBMCs. CDR3 sequence reads: CASSPTGVGTGELFF. The CDR3 region has the DNA TGTGCCAGCAGTCCTACAGGGGTGGGCACCGGGGAGCTGTTTTTT.